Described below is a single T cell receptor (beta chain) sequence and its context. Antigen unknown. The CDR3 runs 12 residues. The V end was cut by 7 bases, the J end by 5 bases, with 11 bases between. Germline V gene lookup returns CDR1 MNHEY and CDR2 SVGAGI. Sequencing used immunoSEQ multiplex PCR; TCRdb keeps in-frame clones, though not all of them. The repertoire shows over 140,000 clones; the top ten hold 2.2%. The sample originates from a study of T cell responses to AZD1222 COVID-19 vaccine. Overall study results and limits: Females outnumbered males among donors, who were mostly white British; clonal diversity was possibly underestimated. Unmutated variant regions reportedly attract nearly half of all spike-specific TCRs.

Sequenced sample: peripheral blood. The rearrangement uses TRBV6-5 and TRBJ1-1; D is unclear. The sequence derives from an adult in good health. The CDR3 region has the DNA TGTGCCAGCACCCGCCTGGGGACTGAAGCTTTCTTT. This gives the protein CASTRLGTEAFF.